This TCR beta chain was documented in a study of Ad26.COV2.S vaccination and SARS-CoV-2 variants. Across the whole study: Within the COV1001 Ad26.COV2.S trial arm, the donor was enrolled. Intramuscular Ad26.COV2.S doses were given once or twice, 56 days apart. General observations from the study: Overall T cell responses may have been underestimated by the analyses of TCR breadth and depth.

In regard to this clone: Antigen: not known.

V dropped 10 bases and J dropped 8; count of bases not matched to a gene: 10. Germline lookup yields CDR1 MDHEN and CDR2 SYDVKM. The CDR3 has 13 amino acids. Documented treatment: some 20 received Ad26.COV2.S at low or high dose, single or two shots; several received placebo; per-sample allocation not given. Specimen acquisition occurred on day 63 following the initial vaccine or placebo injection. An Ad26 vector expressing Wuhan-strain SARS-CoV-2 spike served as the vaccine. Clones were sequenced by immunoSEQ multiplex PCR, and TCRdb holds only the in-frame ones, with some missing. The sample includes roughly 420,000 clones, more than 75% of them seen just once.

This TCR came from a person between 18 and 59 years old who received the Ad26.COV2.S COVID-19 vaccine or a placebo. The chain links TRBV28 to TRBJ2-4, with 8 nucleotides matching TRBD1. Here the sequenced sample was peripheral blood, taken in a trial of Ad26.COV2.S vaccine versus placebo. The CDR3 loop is CAISDRAADIQYF. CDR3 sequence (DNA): TGTGCCATATCGGACAGGGCGGCAGACATTCAGTACTTC.